This T cell receptor beta chain was documented in a study of graft-versus-host responses after intestinal transplantation. Notes on the study in general: Elevated graft-versus-host to host-versus-graft clonal ratios in allografts were recorded for patients with graft-donor T cell macrochimerism.

This CDR3 has 15 amino acids. V was trimmed by 3 bases and J by 0 bases, leaving 10 bases between them. Germline V gives CDR1 SGHTA, CDR2 FQGTGA. Profiling relied on immunoSEQ multiplex PCR, and the TCRdb table lists in-frame clones only, not all of them. The repertoire holds 40,000 to 45,000 clones, with about 89% as singletons. To note about this clone: Its antigen is unknown.

This clonotype was obtained from a human patient who received an intestinal transplant, so some T cells may come from the graft donor. This sequence joins TRBV7-3 and TRBJ2-3, with D tentatively TRBD2 (5 bases). The sample here was PBMCs, taken approximately 310 days after intestinal transplant. This CDR3 is CASSLAGLSTDTQYF. CDR3 nucleotides: TGTGCCAGCAGCTTGGCGGGCCTTAGCACAGATACGCAGTATTTT. The full variable domain, in which reference TRBV7-3 and TRBJ2-3 provide the parts outside the CDR3, is GAGVSQTPSNKVTEKGKYVELRCDPISGHTALYWYRQSLGQGPEFLIYFQGTGAADDSGLPNDRFFAVRPEGSVSTLKIQRTERGDSAVYLCASSLAGLSTDTQYFGPGTRLTVL.